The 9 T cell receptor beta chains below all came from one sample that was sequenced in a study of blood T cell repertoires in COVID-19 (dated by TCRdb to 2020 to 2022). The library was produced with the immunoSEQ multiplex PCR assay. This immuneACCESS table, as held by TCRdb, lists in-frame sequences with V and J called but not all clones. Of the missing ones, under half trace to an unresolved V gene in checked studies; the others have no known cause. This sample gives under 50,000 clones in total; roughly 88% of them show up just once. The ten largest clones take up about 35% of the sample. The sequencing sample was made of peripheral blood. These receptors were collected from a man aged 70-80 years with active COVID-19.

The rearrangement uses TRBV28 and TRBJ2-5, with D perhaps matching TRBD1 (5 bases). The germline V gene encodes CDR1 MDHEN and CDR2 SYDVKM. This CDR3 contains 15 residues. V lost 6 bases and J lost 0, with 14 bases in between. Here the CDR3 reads CASRGPEPYQETQYF. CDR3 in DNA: TGTGCCAGCAGGGGGCCAGAGCCCTACCAAGAGACCCAGTACTTC.

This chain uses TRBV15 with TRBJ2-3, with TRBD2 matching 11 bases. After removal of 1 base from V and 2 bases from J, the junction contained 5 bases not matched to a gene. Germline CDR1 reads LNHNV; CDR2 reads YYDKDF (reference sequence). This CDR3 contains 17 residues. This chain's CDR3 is CATSRASLAGVTDTQYF. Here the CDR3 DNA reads TGTGCCACCAGCAGAGCCTCACTAGCGGGGGTCACAGATACGCAGTATTTT.

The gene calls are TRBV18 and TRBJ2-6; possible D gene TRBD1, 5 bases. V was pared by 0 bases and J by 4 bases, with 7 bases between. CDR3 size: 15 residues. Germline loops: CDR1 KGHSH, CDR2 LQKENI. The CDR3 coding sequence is TGTGCCAGCTCACCACCGGGGCCGGGGGCCAACGTCCTGACTTTC. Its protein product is CASSPPGPGANVLTF.

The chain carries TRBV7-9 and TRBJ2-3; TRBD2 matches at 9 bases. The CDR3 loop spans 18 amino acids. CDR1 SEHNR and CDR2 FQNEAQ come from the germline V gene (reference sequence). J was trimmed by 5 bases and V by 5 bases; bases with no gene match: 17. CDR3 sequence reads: CASSVVPVAGVGGDTQYF. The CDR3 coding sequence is TGTGCCAGCAGCGTGGTCCCCGTAGCGGGAGTCGGGGGAGATACGCAGTATTTT.

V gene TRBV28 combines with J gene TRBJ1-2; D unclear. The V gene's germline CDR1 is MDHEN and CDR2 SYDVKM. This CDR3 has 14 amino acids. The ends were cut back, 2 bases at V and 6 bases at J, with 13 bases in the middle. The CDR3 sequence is CASSLGYKLDGYTF. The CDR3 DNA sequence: TGTGCCAGCAGTTTAGGTTACAAGTTGGATGGCTACACCTTC.

CDR3 nucleotides: TGTGCCAGTAGTATAGTAAAGGGTTCAGGGGCCCTAGAGACTTTCTTT. It is translated as CASSIVKGSGALETFF. This sequence joins TRBV19 and TRBJ1-1, with a weak D call TRBD1 (6 bases). This CDR3 is 16 amino acids long. Looked up from germline, CDR1 is LNHDA and CDR2 is SQIVND (reference sequence). Trimming took 1 base from V and 12 from J, leaving 24 bases between them.

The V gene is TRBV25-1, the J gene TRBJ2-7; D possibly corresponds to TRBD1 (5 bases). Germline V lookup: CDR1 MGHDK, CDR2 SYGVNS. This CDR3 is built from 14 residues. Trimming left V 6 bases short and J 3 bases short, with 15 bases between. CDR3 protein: CASSLPGQGYEQYF. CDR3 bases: TGTGCCAGCAGCCTTCCTGGGCAGGGCTACGAGCAGTACTTC.

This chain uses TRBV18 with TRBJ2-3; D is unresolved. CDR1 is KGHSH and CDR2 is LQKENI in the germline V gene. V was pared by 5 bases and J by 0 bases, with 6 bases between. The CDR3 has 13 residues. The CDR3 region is CASSSTSTDTQYF. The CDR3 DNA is TGTGCCAGCTCAAGCACTAGCACAGATACGCAGTATTTT.

In nucleotides, the CDR3 is TGTGCCAGCAGTGAGCGCGGAGGTACGCAGTATTTT. This gives the protein CASSERGGTQYF. The chain links TRBV7-6 to TRBJ2-3; possible D gene TRBD2, 5 bases. Per germline, CDR1 SGHVS and CDR2 FNYEAQ. V was trimmed by 6 bases and J by 8 bases, leaving 12 bases between them. This CDR3 spans 12 amino acids.